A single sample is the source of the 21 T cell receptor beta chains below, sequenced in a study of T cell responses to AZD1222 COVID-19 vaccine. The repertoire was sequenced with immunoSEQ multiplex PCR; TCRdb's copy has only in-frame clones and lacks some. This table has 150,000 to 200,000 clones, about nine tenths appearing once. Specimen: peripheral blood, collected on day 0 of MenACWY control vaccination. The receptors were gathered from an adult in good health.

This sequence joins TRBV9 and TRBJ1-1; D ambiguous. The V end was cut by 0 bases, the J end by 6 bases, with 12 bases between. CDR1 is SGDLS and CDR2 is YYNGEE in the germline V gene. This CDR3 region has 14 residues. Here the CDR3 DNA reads TGTGCCAGCAGCGTAGCACTCCAGGCGTCTGAAGCTTTCTTT. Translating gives CASSVALQASEAFF.

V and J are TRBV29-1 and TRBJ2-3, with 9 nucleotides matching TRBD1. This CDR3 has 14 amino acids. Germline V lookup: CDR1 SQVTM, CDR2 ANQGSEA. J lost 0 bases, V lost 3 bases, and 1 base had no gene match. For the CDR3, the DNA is TGCAGCGTTGAGACAGGGGGGAGCACAGATACGCAGTATTTT. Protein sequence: CSVETGGSTDTQYF.

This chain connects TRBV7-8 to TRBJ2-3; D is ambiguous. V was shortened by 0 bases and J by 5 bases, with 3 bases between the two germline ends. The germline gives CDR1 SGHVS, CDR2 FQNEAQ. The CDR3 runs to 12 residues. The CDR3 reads CASSLALDTQYF. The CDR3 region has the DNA TGTGCCAGCAGCTTAGCTCTAGATACGCAGTATTTT. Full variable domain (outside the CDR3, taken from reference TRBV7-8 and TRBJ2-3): GAGVSQSPRYKVAKRGQDVALRCDPISGHVSLFWYQQALGQGPEFLTYFQNEAQLDKSGLPSDRFFAERPEGSVSTLKIQRTQQEDSAVYLCASSLALDTQYFGPGTRLTVL.

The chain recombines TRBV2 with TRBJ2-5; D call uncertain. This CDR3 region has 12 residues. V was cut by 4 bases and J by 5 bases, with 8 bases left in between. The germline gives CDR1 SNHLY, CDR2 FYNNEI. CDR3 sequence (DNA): TGTGCCAGCAGTGCCCTACGGGAGACCCAGTACTTC. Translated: CASSALRETQYF.

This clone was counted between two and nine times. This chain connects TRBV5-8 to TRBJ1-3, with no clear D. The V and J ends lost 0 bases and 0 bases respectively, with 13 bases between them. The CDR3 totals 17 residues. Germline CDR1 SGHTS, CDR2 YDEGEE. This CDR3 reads CASSLAPGSLSGNTIYF. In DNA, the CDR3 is TGTGCCAGCAGCTTGGCTCCAGGATCGCTCTCTGGAAACACCATATATTTT. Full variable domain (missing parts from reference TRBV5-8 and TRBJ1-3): EAGVTQSPTHLIKTRGQQATLRCSPISGHTSVYWYQQALGLGLQFLLWYDEGEERNRGNFPPRFSGRQFPNYSSELNVNALELEDSALYLCASSLAPGSLSGNTIYFGEGSWLTVV.

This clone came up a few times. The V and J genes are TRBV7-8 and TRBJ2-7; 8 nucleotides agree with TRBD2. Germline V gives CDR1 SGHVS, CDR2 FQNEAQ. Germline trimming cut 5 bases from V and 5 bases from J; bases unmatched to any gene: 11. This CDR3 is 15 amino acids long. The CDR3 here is CASSPPFREGNEQYF. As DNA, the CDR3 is TGTGCCAGCAGCCCCCCCTTTCGGGAGGGCAACGAGCAGTACTTC.

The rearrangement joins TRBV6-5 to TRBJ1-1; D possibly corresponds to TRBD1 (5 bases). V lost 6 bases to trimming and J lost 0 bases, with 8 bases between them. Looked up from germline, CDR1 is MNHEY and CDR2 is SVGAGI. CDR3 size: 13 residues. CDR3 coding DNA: TGTGCCAGCAGCGACAGCATGAACACTGAAGCTTTCTTT. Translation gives CASSDSMNTEAFF.

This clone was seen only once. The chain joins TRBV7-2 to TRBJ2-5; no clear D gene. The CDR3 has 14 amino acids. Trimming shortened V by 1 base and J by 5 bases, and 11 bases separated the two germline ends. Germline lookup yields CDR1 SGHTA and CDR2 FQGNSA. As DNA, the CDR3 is TGTGCCAGCAGCTTAGGTCCAGCTGGGGAGACCCAGTACTTC. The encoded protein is CASSLGPAGETQYF.

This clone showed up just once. The CDR3 loop reads CASSPTGLEAFF. In nucleotides, the CDR3 is TGTGCCAGCAGTCCGACAGGGCTTGAAGCTTTCTTT. J is TRBJ1-1 and V is TRBV6-5, with TRBD1 matching over 7 bases. With 5 bases clipped from V and 7 bases from J, the junction kept 4 bases outside the gene matches. Germline CDR1 is MNHEY and CDR2 is SVGAGI. This CDR3 has 12 residues.

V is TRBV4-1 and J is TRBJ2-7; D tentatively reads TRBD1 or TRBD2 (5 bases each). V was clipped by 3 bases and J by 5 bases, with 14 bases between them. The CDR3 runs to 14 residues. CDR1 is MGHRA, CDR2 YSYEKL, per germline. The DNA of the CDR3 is TGCGCCAGCAGCCAGGGACCCTTGGCCCACGAGCAGTACTTC. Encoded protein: CASSQGPLAHEQYF.

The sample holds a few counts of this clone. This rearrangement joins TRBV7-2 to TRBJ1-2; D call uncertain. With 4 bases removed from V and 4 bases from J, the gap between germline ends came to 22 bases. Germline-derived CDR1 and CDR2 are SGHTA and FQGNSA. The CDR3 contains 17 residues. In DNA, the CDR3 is TGTGCCAGCAGCTCACCAGCAACGGGTCCCAACCTCTATGGCTACACCTTC. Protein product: CASSSPATGPNLYGYTF.

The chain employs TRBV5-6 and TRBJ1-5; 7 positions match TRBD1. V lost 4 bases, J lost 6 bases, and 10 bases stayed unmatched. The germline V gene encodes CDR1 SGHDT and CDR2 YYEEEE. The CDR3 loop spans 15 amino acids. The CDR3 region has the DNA TGTGCCAGCAGCCAGACAGGGATAGGGGGTCAGCCCCAGCATTTT. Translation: CASSQTGIGGQPQHF. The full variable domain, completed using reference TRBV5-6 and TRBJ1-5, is DAGVTQSPTHLIKTRGQQVTLRCSPKSGHDTVSWYQQALGQGPQFIFQYYEEEERQRGNFPDRFSGHQFPNYSSELNVNALLLGDSALYLCASSQTGIGGQPQHFGDGTRLSIL.

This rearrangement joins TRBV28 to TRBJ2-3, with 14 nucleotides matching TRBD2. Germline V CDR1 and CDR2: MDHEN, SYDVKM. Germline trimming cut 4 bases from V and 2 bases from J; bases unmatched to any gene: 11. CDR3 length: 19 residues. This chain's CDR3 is CASSSSVRTSGRPTDTQYF. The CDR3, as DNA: TGTGCCAGCAGTTCGAGTGTCAGGACTAGCGGGAGGCCCACAGATACGCAGTATTTT.

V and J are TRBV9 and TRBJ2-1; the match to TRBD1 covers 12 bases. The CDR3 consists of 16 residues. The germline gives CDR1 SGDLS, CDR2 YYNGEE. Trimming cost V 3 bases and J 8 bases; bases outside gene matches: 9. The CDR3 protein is CASSASPGQGAHEQFF. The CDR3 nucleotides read TGTGCCAGCAGCGCTTCACCGGGACAGGGGGCACATGAGCAGTTCTTC. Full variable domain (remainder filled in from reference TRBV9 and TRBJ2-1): DSGVTQTPKHLITATGQRVTLRCSPRSGDLSVYWYQQSLDQGLQFLIQYYNGEERAKGNILERFSAQQFPDLHSELNLSSLELGDSALYFCASSASPGQGAHEQFFGPGTRLTVL.

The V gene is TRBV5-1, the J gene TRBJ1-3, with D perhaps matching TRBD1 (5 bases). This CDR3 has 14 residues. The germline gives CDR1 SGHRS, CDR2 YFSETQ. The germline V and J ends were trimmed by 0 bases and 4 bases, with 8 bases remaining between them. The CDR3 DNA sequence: TGCGCCAGCAGCTTGGTAGGGGCCGGAAACACCATATATTTT. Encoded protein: CASSLVGAGNTIYF.

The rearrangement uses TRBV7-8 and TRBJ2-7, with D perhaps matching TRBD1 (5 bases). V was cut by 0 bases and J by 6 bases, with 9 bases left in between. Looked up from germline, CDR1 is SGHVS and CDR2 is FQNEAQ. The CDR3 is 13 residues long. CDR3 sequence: CASSLAAGSEQYF. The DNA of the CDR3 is TGTGCCAGCAGCTTAGCGGCAGGGTCCGAGCAGTACTTC.

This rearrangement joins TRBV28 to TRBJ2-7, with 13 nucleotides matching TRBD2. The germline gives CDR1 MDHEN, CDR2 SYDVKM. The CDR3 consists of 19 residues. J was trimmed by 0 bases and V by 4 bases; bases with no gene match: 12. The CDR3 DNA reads TGTGCCAGCAGTTGGACTAGCGGGAGACACTTAGCACCCTCCTACGAGCAGTACTTC. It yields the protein CASSWTSGRHLAPSYEQYF.

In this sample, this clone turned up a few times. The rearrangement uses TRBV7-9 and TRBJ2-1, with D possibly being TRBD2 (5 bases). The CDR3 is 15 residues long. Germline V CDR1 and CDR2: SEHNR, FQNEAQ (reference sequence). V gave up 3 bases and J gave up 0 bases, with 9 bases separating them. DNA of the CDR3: TGTGCCAGCAGCTTTAGCGAAAGCTCCTACAATGAGCAGTTCTTC. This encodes CASSFSESSYNEQFF.

The DNA of the CDR3 is TGTGCCAGCAGCTTGGCCAACATATTGGGGGCGCCTGAAAAACTGTTTTTT. Translation gives CASSLANILGAPEKLFF. The chain links TRBV5-6 to TRBJ1-4; tentative D call: TRBD1 (6 bases). This CDR3 contains 17 residues. Germline CDR1 reads SGHDT; CDR2 reads YYEEEE. The ends were cut back, 0 bases at V and 7 bases at J, with 19 bases in the middle.

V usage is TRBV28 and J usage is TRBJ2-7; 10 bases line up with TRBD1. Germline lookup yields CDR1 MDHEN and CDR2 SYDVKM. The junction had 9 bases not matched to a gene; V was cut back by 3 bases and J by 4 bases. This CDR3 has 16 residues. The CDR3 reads CASSLSRDRGLYEQYF. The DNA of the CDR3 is TGTGCCAGCAGTTTGTCGCGGGACAGGGGTTTGTACGAGCAGTACTTC.

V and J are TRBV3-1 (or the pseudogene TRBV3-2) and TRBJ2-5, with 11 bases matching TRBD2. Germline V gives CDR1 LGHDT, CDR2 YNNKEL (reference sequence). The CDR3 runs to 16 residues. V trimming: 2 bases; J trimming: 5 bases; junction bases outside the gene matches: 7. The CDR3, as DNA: TGTGCCAGCAGCCAACGGGTAGCGGGAGGGTTGGAGACCCAGTACTTC. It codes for CASSQRVAGGLETQYF.